This T cell receptor beta chain originates from a study of cytomegalovirus exposure and HLA in healthy donors (dated by TCRdb to about 2017). For context, the study as a whole: An earlier analysis of several hundred of the donors reported 250 to 350 Gb of sequence data and more than 90 million unique TCR beta sequences from 190 million or so T cells. Donor age, sex, ethnicity and CMV serostatus were compiled together with the repertoire data. Of the roughly 400 genotyped donors, 81% fell in the genetic ancestry cluster associated with self-reported Caucasian donors. A later analysis re-examined previously published TCR beta repertoires from just over 650 donors and added high-resolution HLA genotyping to investigate patterns of TCR occurrence. The aim of the study was to test whether cataloging public T cell receptors could identify signatures of past pathogen exposure. Because of strong linkage in the cohort, four to six DR-DQ haplotypes were treated as single units for association and clustering. Using immunosequencing, the study profiled T cell repertoires from fewer than 850 subjects and related those repertoires to cytomegalovirus serostatus. The later analysis used no new phenotypic data to find candidate immune exposures, relying instead on TCR beta sequences and their occurrence across donors. Class I and class II HLA loci were covered by the typing at four-digit resolution. An early release covering roughly 640 HLA-typed donors comprised 250 to 350 gigabases of sequencing data and some 79 million unique TCR sequences. Along with the approximately 670-subject first cohort, a separate validation cohort of around 110 different subjects was used. All discovery cohort repertoires had been generated on a single sequencing platform. An earlier analysis of around 580 of the donors used high-throughput TCR beta sequencing to judge whether each TCR beta V gene segment behaved as functional or pseudogenic. Genome-wide SNP genotypes for about 60% of the roughly 670 donors were used in a later genetic analysis, which treated that subset as a discovery cohort. The number of typed donors differed by locus: about 620-640 for A, B, C, DRB1 and DQB1; 522 for DQA1; 606 for DPA1; and some 470 for DPB1. High-throughput TCR immunosequencing, statistical association of individual TCRs with disease status, and machine learning were combined to predict cytomegalovirus infection status. Among 398 genotyped donors of the cohort, an average of 235,054 unique TCR beta nucleotide sequences were sequenced per donor, around 20% of them non-productive.

Here is what the overall study found, with its caveats: It was suggested by the authors that the approach could potentially be generalized to other disease states and immunological phenotypes. According to a later analysis, most CMV-associated TCR beta chains appeared to be HLA-restricted, and the HLA associations seemed to be driven largely by CMV exposure. In this cohort, only TCR beta chains were sequenced, and detectable features were limited by the absence of alpha or paired-chain data. A further reported finding was that TCR beta sequences accurately predicted the HLA-A and HLA-B alleles for most subjects in the first cohort. Some IMGT-functional V segments, including TRBV6-2 and TRBV6-3, could not be told apart with the 87-base-pair reads, so those segments were excluded. In a later analysis, several top co-occurrence clusters were reported to appear linked to parvovirus B19, influenza, CMV and Epstein-Barr virus. Linkage disequilibrium might explain the correlated functional status among segregating V segments, but an unknown experimental factor could not be ruled out. Presence/absence analyses assumed roughly uniform sequencing depth across donors, an assumption that may not hold. In vitro tests confirmed that a few of the cytomegalovirus-associated TCR beta chains recognize cytomegalovirus antigens. In a later analysis, about 16,000 TCR beta sequences were associated with specific HLA alleles at a false discovery rate of 0.05. The study gave a list of 150 to 200 TCR beta chains associated with cytomegalovirus. When HLA alleles, especially DR and DQ, strongly co-occurred, TCR associations were difficult to assign to individual alleles. Fewer than 20 rarely observed V segments, including chromosome 9 orphons, were excluded from the earlier analysis of about 600 of the donors because counts were too low. According to a later genetic analysis, donors in an Asian-associated ancestry cluster had fewer N-insertions in productive TCRs than the roughly 660-donor mean. The classifier was reported to diagnose cytomegalovirus status with high specificity and sensitivity in both the original and validation cohorts. Across donors, most TCR sequences were observed very rarely, whereas some public TCRs were present in many individuals. CMV serostatus was the only immune exposure information available for the cohort. HLA typing was unavailable for some donors at each locus, so association tests used only the typed subset. A later analysis found that HLA-associated TCR beta chains were more clonally expanded and had lower generation probabilities than equally common non-associated chains. An association between a missense DCLRE1C variant and V-gene and J-gene trimming of TCR beta chains was found in a later genetic analysis and replicated in an independent cohort. A cluster of highly shared sequence variants was judged likely to represent a technical artifact of the sequencing pipeline. In a later analysis, TCR association rates were found to vary across HLA loci, with the most associated TCRs seen for DRB1 alleles and the fewest for HLA-C alleles. An earlier analysis of approximately 500 of the donors showed that most TCR beta V segments appeared in productive rearrangements either about 90% or about 30% of the time, which broadly matched IMGT annotations.

The CDR3 spans 20 residues, from the cysteine through the phenylalanine. Solely the CDR3 DNA is kept, with 60 bases framed from the first base. V is trimmed back by 0 bases and J by 1 base, and the junction contains 10 bases that no gene match accounts for. The germline V gene supplies CDR1 SGHAT and CDR2 FQNNGV. In total, just over 650 healthy bone marrow donors made up the cohort. At the time of sampling, all cohort members were nominally healthy, though unrecorded immune exposures were likely present. The donor tested CMV seropositive and was one of the 289 seropositive cohort members. Each donor provided a peripheral blood sample, and peripheral blood mononuclear cells were used for TCR beta sequencing. Genomic DNA extraction from the blood cell samples was performed with the Qiagen DNeasy Blood Extraction Kit. Library prep was done by the immunoSEQ multiplex PCR assay. For the multiplex PCR, a mixture combining 60 forward primers for TCR Vbeta segments and 13 reverse primers for TCR Jbeta segments was used. The CDR3 region of rearranged TCR beta genes was amplified from genomic DNA by a multiplex PCR assay. Amplified TCR beta libraries were sequenced as 87-base-pair reads on the Illumina HiSeq System. The study's processing was this. A later analysis tallied some 79 million unique TCR beta chains across the 666 repertoires, and approximately 12 million of those chains were shared by two or more donors. Raw reads were error-corrected and collapsed into unique sequences by a nearest-neighbor algorithm in which closely related sequences were merged to remove PCR and sequencing errors. V, D and J gene segments were assigned by aligning CDR3 sequences to IMGT reference sequences. For a sequence to be retained, at least a six-nucleotide match to both a V gene segment and a J gene segment was required. A rearrangement counted as productive if the CDR3 had no stop codons and remained in frame with V and J, and every other rearrangement counted as non-productive. Following IMGT convention, CDR3 was defined as the stretch from the second conserved V-encoded cysteine to the conserved J-encoded phenylalanine. In an earlier analysis of just under 600 of the donors, sequences lacking an unambiguous match to a single V gene segment were excluded. An earlier analysis of 587 of the donors classified V segments as functional when productive rearrangements were above 56.7% and as segregating when the standard deviation between donors was above 5%. A statistical classification framework was built to diagnose cytomegalovirus status from the catalog of TCR beta chain sequences. A later analysis assigned V and J genes by comparing TCR nucleotide sequences with IMGT/GENE-DB human TR gene sequences. The TCRdist pipeline was used in a later analysis to assign CDR3 sequences and most-parsimonious VDJ recombination scenarios. In a later analysis, each TCR beta chain was defined by its CDR3 amino acid sequence together with its V-gene family, and reads without a unique V-gene family were excluded. To address suspected cross-contamination and a sequencing artifact, a later analysis removed some 620 highly shared, low-generation-probability nucleotide sequences. A later analysis calculated a clonal expansion index for each public chain from normalized within-repertoire ranks of inferred template counts. In a later analysis, generation probabilities were computed using a VDJ recombination model fitted to out-of-frame rearrangements, and the results were checked against IGoR. A later analysis scored TCR-TCR, TCR-HLA and TCR-CMV co-occurrence with hypergeometric tests, applying a repertoire-size bias correction to TCR pairs. False discovery rates were estimated in a later analysis by permuting HLA or CMV assignments 20 times. In a later analysis, co-occurring TCRs were grouped with DBSCAN, and TCRdist sequence similarity was added when clustering was performed within HLA-allele-positive subsets. For co-occurrence clustering, repertoires with fewer than 30,000 or more than 120,000 public chains were excluded, along with several repertoires with anomalous nucleotide sharing. TCRdb provides this immuneACCESS table in a form limited to in-frame rearrangements. Some clones are lacking; in checked studies, under half of them reflect an unresolved V gene, and why the rest are absent is not known. The V and J calls and clone size come from that table; D and trimming were worked out from the DNA. The sample table records about 130,000 clones; about 84% of these occur just once. The ten largest clones represent roughly 4% of the sample.

As for this clone: There is no known antigen for this receptor. Per-base quality was not reported, and no clone a single base away is much larger than it.

The rearrangement joined TRBV11-2 to TRBJ2-6; TRBD1 matches 9 bases in the middle. The sample was PBMCs. The TCR sequence derives from a man aged 18 to 30 in good health and CMV-seropositive. This receptor has the CDR3 CASSLEGGAGTGSGANVLTF. DNA sequence: TGTGCCAGCAGCTTAGAAGGGGGGGCCGGGACAGGGTCTGGGGCCAACGTCCTGACTTTC. Here the CDR3 is joined to the reference TRBV11-2 and TRBJ2-6 genes, and the full variable domain is: EAGVAQSPRYKIIEKRQSVAFWCNPISGHATLYWYQQILGQGPKLLIQFQNNGVVDDSQLPKDRFSAERLKGVDSTLKIQPAKLEDSAVYLCASSLEGGAGTGSGANVLTFGAGSRLTVL.